One sample yielded the 29 T cell receptor beta chains listed below, sequenced in a study of metastatic and nonmetastatic thyroid tumors. TCRdb re-processed the PCR reads through MiXCR. The data contain some 33,000 clones, about a fifth of them singletons. No treatment of any kind had been given to any patient before thyroid surgery. The sequencing sample was made of tumor tissue. The receptor source for this set is a male donor with papillary thyroid cancer or a benign thyroid nodule (not recorded which). Some clones in this sample may be carry-over from other donors' samples.

This clone was seen many times. Additional DNA sequences in this sample encode the identical CDR3. The chain links TRBV18 to TRBJ2-7; no reliable D call. The CDR3 is 12 amino acids. The V gene lost 3 bases and the J gene lost 3 bases, with 6 bases spanning the gap. In germline, CDR1 is KGHSH, CDR2 LQKENI. The CDR3 DNA reads TGTGCCAGCTCACCGGGAAGCTACGAGCAGTACTTC. Encoded protein: CASSPGSYEQYF.

At least ten counts were recorded for this clone. The chain uses TRBV5-4 and TRBJ2-2; D possibly corresponds to TRBD1 (5 bases). The V and J ends lost 4 bases and 9 bases respectively, with 16 bases between them. The CDR3 is 14 residues long. Germline V gives CDR1 SGHNT, CDR2 YYREEE (reference sequence). In DNA form, the CDR3 reads TGTGCCAGCAGCCAGGGAATGGCCCCCAGGGAGCTGTTTTTT. The encoded protein is CASSQGMAPRELFF.

This clone was counted ten times or more. J is TRBJ2-7 and V is TRBV7-9, with 7 bases fitting TRBD1. The CDR3 is 14 residues long. Germline CDR1 is SEHNR and CDR2 is FQNEAQ (reference sequence). Trimming removed 6 bases from V and 5 bases from J; junction bases left unmatched: 10. This CDR3 reads CASSLTTGKDEQYF. CDR3 in DNA: TGTGCCAGCAGTTTAACGACAGGGAAGGACGAGCAGTACTTC.

The chain combines TRBV30 with TRBJ2-7; 7 nucleotides match TRBD2. This CDR3 is 13 amino acids long. CDR1 is GTSNPN, CDR2 SVGIG, per germline (reference sequence). The V segment lost 0 bases and the J segment 11 bases; nucleotides outside the gene matches: 10. Here the CDR3 reads CAWSVDTGGVEYF. In nucleotides, the CDR3 is TGTGCCTGGAGTGTGGACACGGGGGGTGTGGAGTACTTC.

The chain joins TRBV5-4 to TRBJ2-2; possible D gene TRBD1, 5 bases. Germline CDR1 SGHNT, CDR2 YYREEE (reference sequence). The CDR3 has 15 amino acids. The V gene lost 2 bases and the J gene lost 1 base, with 9 bases spanning the gap. The CDR3 region is CASSLGALNTGELFF. The DNA of the CDR3 is TGTGCCAGCAGCTTAGGGGCTCTGAACACCGGGGAGCTGTTTTTT.

In its sample, this clone was seen many times. This chain joins TRBV20-1 and TRBJ2-3; 7 bases are shared with TRBD2. CDR3 length: 12 residues. CDR1 and CDR2 from the germline V gene are DFQATT and SNEGSKA (reference sequence). The J segment lost 5 bases and the V segment lost 5 bases, leaving 4 bases of the junction unmatched. The CDR3 DNA reads as TGCAGTGCTCAAGCGGGATTAGATACGCAGTATTTT. The encoded protein is CSAQAGLDTQYF.

This sequence joins TRBV20-1 and TRBJ2-1; 11 positions match TRBD2. The J segment lost 4 bases and the V segment lost 6 bases, leaving 11 bases of the junction unmatched. The germline gives CDR1 DFQATT, CDR2 SNEGSKA (reference sequence). CDR3 length equals 16 residues. CDR3 DNA: TGCAGTGCCCAGACCCGCGGACTAGCGGGTTACAATGAGCAGTTCTTC. Residues: CSAQTRGLAGYNEQFF.

The rearrangement links TRBV6-2 or TRBV6-3 to TRBJ1-5, with 9 bases aligning to TRBD1. This CDR3 region has 15 residues. Germline V lookup: CDR1 MNHEY, CDR2 SVGEGT. Germline trimming cut 2 bases from V and 7 bases from J; bases unmatched to any gene: 6. The CDR3 coding sequence is TGTGCCAGCAGTTACCGGGACAGGGCGGCACAGCCCCAGCATTTT. Its protein is CASSYRDRAAQPQHF.

The rearrangement uses TRBV30 and TRBJ2-7; unclear D gene. The CDR3 is 11 amino acids. Germline values: CDR1 GTSNPN, CDR2 SVGIG (reference sequence). With 2 bases removed from V and 4 bases from J, the gap between germline ends came to 6 bases. The CDR3 bases are TGTGCCTGGAGTTCTGGGTACGAGCAGTACTTC. Protein sequence: CAWSSGYEQYF.

This clone occurred a few times. This sequence joins TRBV6-5 and TRBJ1-5; 9 nucleotides match TRBD1. With V trimmed by 0 bases and J by 4 bases, 4 bases remained unmatched. This CDR3 region has 16 residues. Germline CDR1 MNHEY, CDR2 SVGAGI. The CDR3 DNA is TGTGCCAGCAGTTACTCGCTAGGACAGGGGAATCAGCCCCAGCATTTT. Translation: CASSYSLGQGNQPQHF.

The V gene is TRBV6-1, the J gene TRBJ2-1; the D call may be TRBD1 or TRBD2 (6 bases each). From germline, CDR1 is MNHNS and CDR2 SASEGT. This CDR3 region has 15 residues. V was clipped by 7 bases and J by 0 bases, with 13 bases between them. The CDR3 DNA follows: TGTGCCAGCATCGAGGGGGGAAACTCCTACAATGAGCAGTTCTTC. It codes for CASIEGGNSYNEQFF.

The chain combines TRBV11-1 with TRBJ1-3, with 9 bases that match TRBD1. V dropped 4 bases and J dropped 2; count of bases not matched to a gene: 6. The germline gives CDR1 SGHAT, CDR2 FQDESV (reference sequence). CDR3 length equals 16 residues. The CDR3 protein is CASSSWGQGAGNTIYF. The CDR3 bases are TGTGCCAGCAGCTCCTGGGGACAGGGAGCTGGAAACACCATATATTTT.

This clone was seen only a few times. The chain recombines TRBV19 with TRBJ2-1; maybe TRBD2 (6 bases). The CDR3 has 15 residues. Germline CDR1 and CDR2: LNHDA and SQIVND (reference sequence). The V end was cut by 6 bases, the J end by 1 base, with 13 bases between. CDR3 residues: CASREGRFSYNEQFF. As DNA, the CDR3 is TGTGCCAGTAGGGAGGGACGGTTTTCCTACAATGAGCAGTTCTTC.

This clone was recorded once. The chain is built from TRBV7-2 and TRBJ2-7; D might be TRBD1 (6 bases). CDR3 length: 13 residues. V was trimmed by 4 bases and J by 3 bases, leaving 10 bases between them. Germline CDR1 and CDR2: SGHTA and FQGNSA. DNA for the CDR3: TGTGCCAGCAGCTACAGGGATTTCTACGAGCAGTACTTC. Protein: CASSYRDFYEQYF. Full variable domain (outside the CDR3, taken from reference TRBV7-2 and TRBJ2-7): GAGVSQSPSNKVTEKGKDVELRCDPISGHTALYWYRQSLGQGLEFLIYFQGNSAPDKSGLPSDRFSAERTGGSVSTLTIQRTQQEDSAVYLCASSYRDFYEQYFGPGTRLTVT.

The CDR3 region is CAWSPSFYEQYF. DNA of the CDR3: TGTGCCTGGAGTCCTAGCTTCTACGAGCAGTACTTC. V usage is TRBV30 and J usage is TRBJ2-7, with D possibly being TRBD2 (5 bases). V was shortened by 2 bases and J by 3 bases, with 8 bases between the two germline ends. The CDR3 is 12 amino acids. Looked up from germline, CDR1 is GTSNPN and CDR2 is SVGIG (reference sequence).

The sample holds many counts of this clone. This sequence joins TRBV6-1 and TRBJ1-4; 7 nucleotides agree with TRBD1. Germline V gives CDR1 MNHNS, CDR2 SASEGT. Germline trimming cut 5 bases from V and 4 bases from J; bases unmatched to any gene: 7. This CDR3 has 15 amino acids. The DNA for the CDR3 is TGTGCCAGCAGTCCCCGGGACAGTAGTAATGAAAAACTGTTTTTT. Translated: CASSPRDSSNEKLFF.

This clone was counted between two and nine times. The chain uses TRBV27 and TRBJ2-7; 9 bases fit TRBD2. There are 17 residues in the CDR3. The V gene end was trimmed by 4 bases and the J gene end by 2 bases; junction bases not matched to a gene: 12. Germline lookup yields CDR1 MNHEY and CDR2 SMNVEV (reference sequence). As DNA, the CDR3 is TGTGCCAGCAGTTCCCCCAGCGGGGGGACTAATACCTACGAGCAGTACTTC. Translated, it gives CASSSPSGGTNTYEQYF.

V is TRBV30 and J is TRBJ2-2; D gene uncertain. Per germline, CDR1 GTSNPN and CDR2 SVGIG (reference sequence). There are 14 residues in the CDR3. The V end was cut by 3 bases, the J end by 5 bases, with 13 bases between. The CDR3 here is CAWRNTRSTGELFF. In nucleotides, the CDR3 is TGTGCCTGGAGGAACACGAGGAGTACCGGGGAGCTGTTTTTT.

This clone has only a few counts. The chain is built from TRBV28 and TRBJ2-3; TRBD2 agrees at 8 bases. Trimming at V came to 6 bases and at J to 5 bases, leaving 10 bases not matched to a gene. Looked up from germline, CDR1 is MDHEN and CDR2 is SYDVKM. The CDR3 extends over 15 amino acids. The CDR3, as DNA: TGTGCCAGCAGCCAAGCGCTAGGGACTAGAGATACGCAGTATTTT. Encoded protein: CASSQALGTRDTQYF.

This clone showed up many times. The CDR3 DNA follows: TGTGCCAGCAGCGTAGCTCCCAGCGGGAGGGCCAAAATCGGGGAGCTGTTTTTT. Its protein product is CASSVAPSGRAKIGELFF. The chain uses TRBV9 and TRBJ2-2; 10 bases are a match to TRBD2. The junction had 12 bases not matched to a gene; V was cut back by 0 bases and J by 7 bases. CDR1 is SGDLS, CDR2 YYNGEE, per germline. The CDR3 covers 18 residues.

V is TRBV7-8 and J is TRBJ2-7; 12 positions match TRBD2. This CDR3 has 16 amino acids. With 2 bases clipped from V and 3 bases from J, the junction kept 5 bases outside the gene matches. Germline lookup yields CDR1 SGHVS and CDR2 FQNEAQ. The CDR3 here is CASSLLAGGPNYEQYF. CDR3 coding DNA: TGTGCCAGCAGCTTACTAGCGGGAGGGCCGAACTACGAGCAGTACTTC.

The V gene is TRBV20-1, the J gene TRBJ2-1; TRBD2 agrees at 11 bases. Trimming removed 3 bases from V and 4 bases from J; junction bases left unmatched: 8. The CDR3 totals 16 residues. CDR1 and CDR2 from the germline V gene are DFQATT and SNEGSKA (reference sequence). The CDR3 region has the DNA TGCAGTGCTAGCATGTCTAGCGGGGGGCTTTACAATGAGCAGTTCTTC. Its protein product is CSASMSSGGLYNEQFF.

This clone was seen repeatedly, ten times or more. This rearrangement joins TRBV5-1 to TRBJ1-3; D is possibly TRBD1 (5 bases). The V gene lost 1 base and the J gene lost 3 bases, with 11 bases spanning the gap. This CDR3 region has 15 residues. Germline V gene lookup returns CDR1 SGHRS and CDR2 YFSETQ. The CDR3, as DNA: TGCGCCAGCAGCTTGCAGGGATCAGTTGGAAACACCATATATTTT. It encodes CASSLQGSVGNTIYF.

This clone was detected only once. The chain carries TRBV20-1 and TRBJ1-2; no clear D gene. Germline CDR1 is DFQATT and CDR2 is SNEGSKA (reference sequence). V lost 0 bases and J lost 6, with 8 bases in between. The CDR3 length is 12 residues. CDR3 sequence (DNA): TGCAGTGCTAGAGATGGATTCAATGGCTACACCTTC. Translating it yields CSARDGFNGYTF.

This clone was picked up many times. This chain joins TRBV10-2 and TRBJ2-7; a possible D gene is TRBD2 (5 bases). Germline assignment: CDR1 WSHSY and CDR2 SAAADI. The CDR3 runs to 16 residues. V lost 0 bases, J lost 4 bases, and 16 bases lay in between. DNA of the CDR3: TGCGCCAGCAGTGAGTCACGGGGATCGTACTTTTACGAGCAGTACTTC. Protein product: CASSESRGSYFYEQYF.

This clone was detected ten times or more. The chain couples TRBV27 to TRBJ2-5; D uncertain. Trimming took 4 bases from V and 0 from J, leaving 12 bases between them. Germline V CDR1 and CDR2: MNHEY, SMNVEV (reference sequence). The CDR3 is 15 residues long. The DNA of the CDR3 is TGTGCCAGCAGTTCGCCATCCTTGTACCAAGAGACCCAGTACTTC. This translates into CASSSPSLYQETQYF.

This clone was detected ten times or more. The V gene is TRBV11-2, the J gene TRBJ2-1; 11 bases match TRBD1. The length of the CDR3 is 16 residues. The germline gives CDR1 SGHAT, CDR2 FQNNGV. V was clipped by 2 bases and J by 4 bases; unmatched bases: 4. CDR3 protein: CASSLRGDRGYNEQFF. CDR3 nucleotide sequence: TGTGCCAGCAGCTTAAGGGGGGACAGGGGGTACAATGAGCAGTTCTTC.

This clone has a count of ten or more. V and J are TRBV6-5 and TRBJ1-1; maybe TRBD1 (5 bases). V was pared by 2 bases and J by 4 bases, with 11 bases between. This CDR3 has 14 amino acids. Germline CDR1 and CDR2: MNHEY and SVGAGI. CDR3 amino acids: CASSYPGGGTEAFF. For the CDR3, the DNA is TGTGCCAGCAGTTACCCCGGGGGGGGCACTGAAGCTTTCTTT.

This clone was seen ten or more times. The rearrangement joins TRBV4-3 to TRBJ2-2; a weak D match, TRBD1 (6 bases). The CDR3 loop spans 15 amino acids. Per germline, CDR1 LGHNA and CDR2 YSLEER. Trimming removed 0 bases at V and 6 bases at J, with 11 bases between. The CDR3 DNA is TGCGCCAGCAGCCAAGATAGGGCAGGGGCCGGGGAGCTGTTTTTT. It encodes CASSQDRAGAGELFF.